These T cell receptor beta chains were read from a single sample in a study of blood T cell repertoires in COVID-19. The repertoire was sequenced with immunoSEQ multiplex PCR; TCRdb's copy has only in-frame clones and lacks some. The table has hundreds of thousands of clones, 89% seen once. Material for sequencing was peripheral blood. All receptors come from a man aged 18 to 29 with COVID-19, enrolled during active disease. The CDR3 runs from the conserved cysteine through the conserved F or W. A D gene is named only where the DNA matches it firmly. Not all rows give a size; the values are once, few, many and, for expanded clones, a class.

j_call,v_call,d_call,clone_size,cdr3_aa,cdr3_nt
TRBJ1-1,TRBV5-1,.,.,CASSLGAMNTEAFF,TGCGCCAGCAGCTTGGGGGCCATGAACACTGAAGCTTTCTTT
TRBJ2-5,TRBV6-5,TRBD2,.,CASSYGGGSGETQYF,TGTGCCAGCAGTTACGGGGGGGGATCAGGGGAGACCCAGTACTTC
TRBJ2-7,TRBV4-1,TRBD2,once,CASSQVRLAGSYEQYF,TGCGCCAGCAGCCAAGTGCGACTAGCGGGGAGCTACGAGCAGTACTTC
TRBJ2-5,TRBV18,.,.,CASSPSTVKETQYF,TGTGCCAGCTCACCTTCGACAGTAAAGGAGACCCAGTACTTC
TRBJ1-6,TRBV19,.,.,CATRISSYNSPLHF,TGTGCCACCAGAATAAGCTCCTATAATTCACCCCTCCACTTT
TRBJ2-3,TRBV15,.,.,CATSDGRGDTQYF,TGTGCCACCAGCGATGGGCGGGGAGATACGCAGTATTTT
TRBJ2-2,TRBV7-2,TRBD2,.,CASSLELAGVYNTGELFF,TGTGCCAGCAGCTTAGAACTAGCGGGAGTATATAACACCGGGGAGCTGTTTTTT
TRBJ2-6,TRBV5-1,TRBD1,.,CASSFGTGSSGANVLTF,TGCGCCAGCAGCTTTGGGACAGGAAGCTCTGGGGCCAACGTCCTGACTTTC
TRBJ1-1,TRBV28,.,.,CASSQAAHTEAFF,TGTGCCAGCAGTCAGGCAGCTCACACTGAAGCTTTCTTT
TRBJ1-2,TRBV3-1/TRBV3-2,TRBD1,once,CASSLGQGAGGYTF,TGTGCCAGCAGCCTAGGACAGGGGGCAGGTGGCTACACCTTC
TRBJ1-5,TRBV5-1,TRBD1,.,CASSFSGTGNQPQHF,TGCGCCAGCAGCTTTTCCGGGACAGGGAATCAGCCCCAGCATTTT
TRBJ2-1,TRBV19,TRBD1,.,CASSIDQGASDNEQFF,TGTGCCAGTAGTATAGATCAGGGGGCGTCGGACAATGAGCAGTTCTTC
TRBJ1-2,TRBV5-1,TRBD1,.,CASSRTGNGYTF,TGCGCCAGCAGCCGGACAGGGAATGGCTACACCTTC
TRBJ2-6,TRBV15,TRBD1,once,CATSRVRDSNSGANVLTF,TGTGCCACCAGCAGAGTTAGGGACAGTAACTCTGGGGCCAACGTCCTGACTTTC
TRBJ1-1,TRBV7-9,.,.,CASSLGGITEAFF,TGTGCCAGCAGCTTAGGAGGGATCACTGAAGCTTTCTTT
TRBJ2-3,TRBV24-1,.,.,CATSDPGARNTDTQYF,TGTGCCACCAGTGATCCTGGGGCTAGAAACACAGATACGCAGTATTTT
TRBJ2-3,TRBV7-3,TRBD2,once,CASSLGPGGQSDTQYF,TGTGCCAGCAGCTTAGGGCCGGGAGGGCAGTCAGATACGCAGTATTTT
TRBJ1-1,TRBV5-1,.,.,CASSLTGITEAFF,TGCGCCAGCAGCTTAACAGGAATCACTGAAGCTTTCTTT
TRBJ2-3,TRBV24-1,.,.,CATSDRVLSADTQYF,TGTGCCACCAGTGACCGGGTCCTCTCGGCAGATACGCAGTATTTT
TRBJ1-2,TRBV19,.,many,CASSPERRLYGYTF,TGTGCCAGTAGCCCGGAAAGGAGGCTCTATGGCTACACCTTC
TRBJ2-7,TRBV7-9,.,.,CASSLQGHYEQYF,TGTGCCAGCAGCTTGCAGGGCCACTACGAGCAGTACTTC
TRBJ1-4,TRBV5-8,TRBD1,.,CASSSTGDNEKLFF,TGTGCCAGCAGCAGTACAGGGGACAATGAAAAACTGTTTTTT
TRBJ2-1,TRBV24-1,TRBD2,.,CATSDPPGSGRLNYNEQFF,TGTGCCACCAGTGATCCCCCGGGTAGCGGGAGACTAAACTACAATGAGCAGTTCTTC
TRBJ2-7,TRBV2,TRBD2,.,CASQSNPGLPYEQYF,TGTGCCAGCCAGAGCAACCCGGGACTACCCTACGAGCAGTACTTC
TRBJ2-1,TRBV7-8,.,.,CASSRRDPRNEQFF,TGTGCCAGCAGCAGGAGGGACCCTAGGAATGAGCAGTTCTTC
TRBJ1-2,TRBV18,TRBD1,.,CASSPDRRDRADYGYTF,TGTGCCAGCTCACCAGACAGACGGGACAGGGCGGACTATGGCTACACCTTC
TRBJ1-1,TRBV4-2,.,few,CASKGDTEAFF,TGTGCCAGCAAAGGGGATACTGAAGCTTTCTTT
TRBJ2-2,TRBV10-1,TRBD1,.,CASSGTLQGARRDGELFF,TGCGCCAGCAGTGGGACCCTACAGGGGGCAAGGAGAGACGGGGAGCTGTTTTTT
TRBJ1-3,TRBV5-1,.,once,CASSPRDMEDTIYF,TGCGCCAGCAGCCCCCGGGACATGGAAGACACCATATATTTT
TRBJ1-1,TRBV19,.,.,CASKMGAFSNTEAFF,TGTGCCAGTAAAATGGGCGCCTTCTCGAACACTGAAGCTTTCTTT
TRBJ2-3,TRBV7-9,.,.,CASSPIPSRSTDTQYF,TGTGCCAGCAGCCCTATCCCCTCTCGAAGCACAGATACGCAGTATTTT
TRBJ2-4,TRBV29-1,TRBD2,.,CSVDGGRDIQYF,TGCAGCGTTGACGGGGGGAGGGACATTCAGTACTTC
TRBJ2-1,TRBV19,.,.,CASTPTSRYNEQFF,TGTGCCAGCACCCCGACTAGTCGATATAATGAGCAGTTCTTC
TRBJ1-4,TRBV19,TRBD1,.,CASSTDRDKGQKLFF,TGTGCCAGTAGTACGGACAGGGACAAAGGGCAAAAACTGTTTTTT
TRBJ1-2,TRBV9,.,.,CASSPSTGLNYGYTF,TGTGCCAGCAGCCCCTCCACAGGGTTAAACTATGGCTACACCTTC
TRBJ2-2,TRBV9,TRBD2,.,CASSPRSAGGTGELFF,TGTGCCAGCAGCCCACGCTCAGCGGGAGGGACCGGGGAGCTGTTTTTT
TRBJ2-1,TRBV9,.,few,CASSVVAGGGSSYNEQFF,TGTGCCAGCAGCGTAGTTGCAGGGGGCGGGAGCTCCTACAATGAGCAGTTCTTC
TRBJ2-2,TRBV5-1,.,.,CASSFGPGTSNTGELFF,TGCGCCAGCAGCTTTGGTCCCGGGACATCAAACACCGGGGAGCTGTTTTTT
TRBJ1-4,TRBV30,TRBD1,.,CAWSSDRVGEKLFF,TGTGCCTGGAGCAGTGACAGGGTAGGGGAAAAACTGTTTTTT
TRBJ2-1,TRBV7-8,.,.,CASSGKTRALNNEQFF,TGTGCCAGCAGCGGAAAGACTAGGGCTTTGAACAATGAGCAGTTCTTC
TRBJ1-2,TRBV10-1,.,.,CASSAGYGYTF,TGCGCCAGCAGTGCCGGCTATGGCTACACCTTC
TRBJ2-5,TRBV5-1,.,.,CASSQQQETQYF,TGCGCCAGCAGCCAACAGCAAGAGACCCAGTACTTC
TRBJ2-7,TRBV13,.,.,CASRVGGRSYEQYF,TGTGCCAGCAGAGTAGGGGGACGCTCCTACGAGCAGTACTTC
TRBJ2-7,TRBV19,TRBD1,.,CASSSGTGFSYEQYF,TGTGCCAGTAGTTCCGGGACAGGGTTCTCCTACGAGCAGTACTTC
TRBJ1-4,TRBV30,.,few,CAWSIGGSGEKLFF,TGTGCCTGGAGTATCGGGGGTAGCGGTGAAAAACTGTTTTTT
TRBJ1-3,TRBV10-3,.,once,CAISAGELAGNTIYF,TGTGCCATCAGTGCGGGGGAGCTAGCTGGAAACACCATATATTTT
TRBJ2-2,TRBV6-5,TRBD2,.,CASSYRRENGELFF,TGTGCCAGCAGTTACAGGCGGGAGAACGGGGAGCTGTTTTTT
TRBJ2-3,TRBV24-1,.,.,CATSDGTMNTQYF,TGTGCCACCAGTGATGGGACAATGAATACGCAGTATTTT
TRBJ2-5,TRBV7-9,.,.,CASSLKQQETQYF,TGTGCCAGCAGCCTAAAGCAACAAGAGACCCAGTACTTC
TRBJ2-1,TRBV19,TRBD2,.,CASSEGLAGLNEQFF,TGTGCCAGTAGTGAAGGACTAGCGGGGCTCAATGAGCAGTTCTTC